This TCR beta chain emerged from a study of T cells in Graves' hyperthyroidism and ophthalmopathy. Study as a whole: The blood sample was taken at first diagnosis, before treatment began.

There were TCR beta CDR3 regions amplified from RNA transcripts. TCR CDR3 regions were first amplified by RT-PCR with HTBI primers. One entry per CDR3 protein results from TCRdb running MiXCR on the multiplex PCR reads. The top ten clones hold less than 15% of a sample with hundreds of thousands of distinct CDR3 sequences, around 14% of them seen once. Germline V gene sequence: CDR1 DFQATT, CDR2 SNEGSKA (reference sequence). This CDR3 region has 14 residues. V lost 4 bases to trimming and J lost 3 bases; unmatched junction nucleotides: 3. Stability of Graves' hyperthyroidism was defined as absent ophthalmopathy progression within 18 months. Exclusion criteria comprised uncontrolled infection, other autoimmune disease, pregnancy or lactation. A 10 ml volume of fresh peripheral blood provided the PBMCs.

The clonotype comes from a woman under 30 with Graves' hyperthyroidism. The sequencing sample was made of blood. V gene TRBV20-1 combines with J gene TRBJ2-6; TRBD1 matches 7 bases. The chain's CDR3 is CSATDRVGANVLTF. The CDR3 DNA reads TGCAGTGCTACAGACAGGGTTGGGGCCAACGTCCTGACTTTC.